This record concerns one T cell receptor beta chain sequence. The V and J ends lost 7 bases and 6 bases respectively, with 12 bases between them. Germline V gene sequence: CDR1 SNHLY, CDR2 FYNNEI. The CDR3 totals 13 residues. Assay: immunoSEQ multiplex PCR; the TCRdb copy retains only in-frame clones and omits some. This table holds about 75,000 clones, approximately 89% found once. The data were taken from a study of T cell responses to AZD1222 COVID-19 vaccine. The material sequenced was peripheral blood, taken 28 days after the second dose of the MenACWY control vaccine. The TCR comes from an adult who received the MenACWY meningococcal vaccine as a control. The chain combines TRBV2 with TRBJ1-4; D remains unclear. The CDR3 is CASTRSFDEKLFF. The CDR3 DNA reads as TGTGCCAGCACCCGAAGTTTCGATGAAAAACTGTTTTTT.